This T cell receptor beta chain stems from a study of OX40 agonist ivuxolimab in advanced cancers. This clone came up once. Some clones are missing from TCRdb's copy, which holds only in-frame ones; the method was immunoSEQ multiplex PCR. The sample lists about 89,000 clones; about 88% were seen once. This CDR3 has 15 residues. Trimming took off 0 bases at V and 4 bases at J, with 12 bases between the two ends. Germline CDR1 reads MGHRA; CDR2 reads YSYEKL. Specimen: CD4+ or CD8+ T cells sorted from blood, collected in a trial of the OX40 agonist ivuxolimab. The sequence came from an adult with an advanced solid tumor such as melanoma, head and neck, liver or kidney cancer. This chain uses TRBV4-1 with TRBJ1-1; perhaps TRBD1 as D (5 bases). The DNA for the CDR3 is TGCGCCAGCAGCCAAGAGGGCCAGGGCGGCACTGAAGCTTTCTTT. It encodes CASSQEGQGGTEAFF.